A selection of T cell receptor beta chains follows, all from one sample in a study of CD8+ T cells in alopecia areata. The repertoire was sequenced with immunoSEQ multiplex PCR; TCRdb's copy has only in-frame clones and lacks some. The repertoire holds 250,000 to 350,000 clones, with 60% as singletons. Material: CD4+ T cells sorted from blood, obtained around week 54, from a patient treated with tofacitinib. The source of these receptors is a human donor with alopecia areata. The CDR3 runs from the conserved cysteine through the conserved F or W. D genes are given only for firm matches. Rows give clone size only sometimes, using once, few, many, or a class for an expanded clone.

V gene: TRBV13
CDR3 length: 15
J gene: TRBJ1-4
clone size: .
D gene: TRBD1
CDR3 protein: CASSSRGQGYEKLFF
CDR3 DNA: TGTGCCAGCAGCTCCAGGGGACAGGGCTATGAAAAACTGTTTTTT

V gene: TRBV15
CDR3 length: 14
J gene: TRBJ2-5
clone size: few
D gene: TRBD1
CDR3 protein: CATSSWDSQETQYF
CDR3 DNA: TGTGCCACCAGCAGTTGGGACAGTCAAGAGACCCAGTACTTC

V gene: TRBV30
CDR3 length: 15
J gene: TRBJ1-3
clone size: .
D gene: .
CDR3 protein: CACLRGQYSGNTIYF
CDR3 DNA: TGTGCCTGCCTACGAGGACAGTACTCTGGAAACACCATATATTTT

V gene: TRBV4-3
CDR3 length: 16
J gene: TRBJ2-3
clone size: few
D gene: .
CDR3 protein: CASSQEGTGKSDTQYF
CDR3 DNA: TGCGCCAGCAGCCAAGAAGGGACGGGGAAATCAGATACGCAGTATTTT

V gene: TRBV2
CDR3 length: 17
J gene: TRBJ2-3
clone size: .
D gene: TRBD2
CDR3 protein: CASSELVSGDSTDTQYF
CDR3 DNA: TGTGCCAGCAGTGAATTAGTTAGCGGGGACAGCACAGATACGCAGTATTTT

V gene: TRBV4-1
CDR3 length: 16
J gene: TRBJ1-2
clone size: once
D gene: .
CDR3 protein: CASSQQTPELNYGYTF
CDR3 DNA: TGCGCCAGCAGCCAACAGACCCCGGAACTTAACTATGGCTACACCTTC

V gene: TRBV4-3
CDR3 length: 15
J gene: TRBJ2-6
clone size: .
D gene: .
CDR3 protein: CASSQERAGANVLTF
CDR3 DNA: TGCGCCAGCAGCCAAGAGAGAGCTGGGGCCAACGTCCTGACTTTC

V gene: TRBV14
CDR3 length: 14
J gene: TRBJ2-1
clone size: .
D gene: TRBD2
CDR3 protein: CATSGRGVYNEQFF
CDR3 DNA: TGTGCCACCTCCGGGCGGGGGGTCTACAATGAGCAGTTCTTC

V gene: TRBV20-1
CDR3 length: 11
J gene: TRBJ2-5
clone size: .
D gene: .
CDR3 protein: CSADEKETQYF
CDR3 DNA: TGCAGTGCTGACGAGAAAGAGACCCAGTACTTC

V gene: TRBV10-3
CDR3 length: 13
J gene: TRBJ1-1
clone size: many
D gene: .
CDR3 protein: CAISISGNTEAFF
CDR3 DNA: TGTGCCATCAGCATTTCAGGGAACACTGAAGCTTTCTTT

V gene: TRBV4-1
CDR3 length: 14
J gene: TRBJ2-3
clone size: .
D gene: .
CDR3 protein: CASSHAGSTDTQYF
CDR3 DNA: TGCGCCAGCAGCCACGCTGGTAGCACAGATACGCAGTATTTT

V gene: TRBV29-1
CDR3 length: 13
J gene: TRBJ2-2
clone size: few
D gene: .
CDR3 protein: CSATGLLGGELFF
CDR3 DNA: TGCAGCGCAACAGGGTTATTAGGCGGGGAGCTGTTTTTT

V gene: TRBV30
CDR3 length: 15
J gene: TRBJ2-5
clone size: .
D gene: TRBD1
CDR3 protein: CAWSDSYRGQETQYF
CDR3 DNA: TGTGCCTGGAGTGACTCTTACAGGGGGCAAGAGACCCAGTACTTC

V gene: TRBV4-1
CDR3 length: 17
J gene: TRBJ1-6
clone size: .
D gene: .
CDR3 protein: CASSQDNRAFDNSPLHF
CDR3 DNA: TGCGCCAGCAGCCAAGACAACAGGGCCTTTGATAATTCACCCCTCCACTTT

V gene: TRBV6-1
CDR3 length: 15
J gene: TRBJ1-2
clone size: .
D gene: TRBD1
CDR3 protein: CASREGPGTGVGYTF
CDR3 DNA: TGTGCCAGCAGAGAGGGTCCCGGGACAGGGGTTGGCTACACCTTC

V gene: TRBV4-2
CDR3 length: 16
J gene: TRBJ2-5
clone size: .
D gene: .
CDR3 protein: CASSQDGSGHQETQYF
CDR3 DNA: TGTGCCAGCAGCCAAGATGGCTCGGGACACCAAGAGACCCAGTACTTC

V gene: TRBV5-6
CDR3 length: 12
J gene: TRBJ2-7
clone size: few
D gene: .
CDR3 protein: CASSPGSSEQYF
CDR3 DNA: TGTGCCAGCAGCCCTGGTTCTAGCGAGCAGTACTTC

V gene: TRBV29-1
CDR3 length: 12
J gene: TRBJ2-2
clone size: .
D gene: .
CDR3 protein: CSVASVSGELFF
CDR3 DNA: TGCAGCGTCGCCTCTGTTTCCGGGGAGCTGTTTTTT

V gene: TRBV27
CDR3 length: 16
J gene: TRBJ1-5
clone size: .
D gene: .
CDR3 protein: CASSQLSGVGGQPQHF
CDR3 DNA: TGTGCCAGCAGTCAGCTCTCAGGGGTGGGCGGGCAGCCCCAGCATTTT

V gene: TRBV30
CDR3 length: 15
J gene: TRBJ2-5
clone size: .
D gene: .
CDR3 protein: CAWSDGKANQETQYF
CDR3 DNA: TGTGCCTGGAGTGACGGGAAAGCGAACCAAGAGACCCAGTACTTC

V gene: TRBV27
CDR3 length: 12
J gene: TRBJ1-1
clone size: .
D gene: .
CDR3 protein: CASSFSGGEAFF
CDR3 DNA: TGTGCCAGCAGTTTCTCCGGTGGTGAAGCTTTCTTT

V gene: TRBV5-1
CDR3 length: 15
J gene: TRBJ2-7
clone size: .
D gene: TRBD2
CDR3 protein: CASSQASGGPYEQYF
CDR3 DNA: TGCGCCAGCAGCCAGGCTAGCGGGGGTCCCTACGAGCAGTACTTC

V gene: TRBV9
CDR3 length: 16
J gene: TRBJ2-5
clone size: .
D gene: TRBD2
CDR3 protein: CASSARGSGGQETQYF
CDR3 DNA: TGTGCCAGCAGCGCGCGAGGGAGCGGGGGCCAAGAGACCCAGTACTTC

V gene: TRBV30
CDR3 length: 13
J gene: TRBJ2-1
clone size: .
D gene: .
CDR3 protein: CAWSRNGANEQFF
CDR3 DNA: TGTGCCTGGAGTAGGAACGGAGCCAATGAGCAGTTCTTC

V gene: TRBV12-5
CDR3 length: 14
J gene: TRBJ1-6
clone size: .
D gene: TRBD1
CDR3 protein: CASGWGTGGSPLHF
CDR3 DNA: TGTGCTAGTGGTTGGGGGACAGGCGGTTCACCCCTCCACTTT

V gene: TRBV7-2
CDR3 length: 16
J gene: TRBJ2-5
clone size: .
D gene: .
CDR3 protein: CASSTRVRQYQETQYF
CDR3 DNA: TGTGCCAGCAGTACACGGGTCCGGCAGTACCAAGAGACCCAGTACTTC

V gene: TRBV6-5
CDR3 length: 16
J gene: TRBJ2-3
clone size: few
D gene: TRBD2
CDR3 protein: CASSYRQAGSTDTQYF
CDR3 DNA: TGTGCCAGCAGTTACCGTCAAGCGGGAAGCACAGATACGCAGTATTTT

V gene: TRBV30
CDR3 length: 14
J gene: TRBJ1-4
clone size: .
D gene: .
CDR3 protein: CAWNPAGLEEKLFF
CDR3 DNA: TGTGCCTGGAATCCGGCAGGCCTAGAGGAAAAACTGTTTTTT

V gene: TRBV30
CDR3 length: 13
J gene: TRBJ2-5
clone size: .
D gene: .
CDR3 protein: CAWSFGGRETQYF
CDR3 DNA: TGTGCCTGGAGTTTTGGGGGGCGTGAGACCCAGTACTTC

V gene: TRBV6-5
CDR3 length: 15
J gene: TRBJ2-7
clone size: .
D gene: TRBD1
CDR3 protein: CASSSPGQGHYEQYF
CDR3 DNA: TGTGCCAGCAGTTCCCCGGGACAGGGACACTACGAGCAGTACTTC

V gene: TRBV19
CDR3 length: 15
J gene: TRBJ1-5
clone size: .
D gene: TRBD1
CDR3 protein: CATSFGQGPGQPQHF
CDR3 DNA: TGTGCCACCAGTTTCGGACAGGGGCCTGGTCAGCCCCAGCATTTT

V gene: TRBV7-9
CDR3 length: 14
J gene: TRBJ2-5
clone size: .
D gene: .
CDR3 protein: CASSSKGDQETQYF
CDR3 DNA: TGTGCCAGCAGCTCAAAGGGTGACCAAGAGACCCAGTACTTC

V gene: TRBV19
CDR3 length: 18
J gene: TRBJ2-6
clone size: .
D gene: .
CDR3 protein: CASRPGAGPRTGANVLTF
CDR3 DNA: TGTGCCAGCCGCCCAGGGGCAGGCCCACGAACTGGGGCCAACGTCCTGACTTTC